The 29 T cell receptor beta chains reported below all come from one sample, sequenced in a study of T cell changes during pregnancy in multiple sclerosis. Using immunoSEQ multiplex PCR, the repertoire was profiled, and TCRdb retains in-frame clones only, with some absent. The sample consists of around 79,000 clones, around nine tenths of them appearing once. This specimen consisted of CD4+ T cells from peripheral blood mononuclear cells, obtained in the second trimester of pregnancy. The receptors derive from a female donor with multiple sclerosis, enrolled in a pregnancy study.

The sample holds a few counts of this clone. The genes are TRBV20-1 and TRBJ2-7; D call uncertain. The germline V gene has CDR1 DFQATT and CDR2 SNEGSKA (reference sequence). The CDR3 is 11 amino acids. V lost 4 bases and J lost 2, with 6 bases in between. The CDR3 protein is CSATGTYEQYF. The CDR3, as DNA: TGCAGTGCTACAGGAACCTACGAGCAGTACTTC.

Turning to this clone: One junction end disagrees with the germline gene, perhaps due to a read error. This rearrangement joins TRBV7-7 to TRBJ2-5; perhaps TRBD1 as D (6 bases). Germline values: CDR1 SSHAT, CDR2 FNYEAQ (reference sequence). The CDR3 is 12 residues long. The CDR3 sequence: CASRGPGETQYF. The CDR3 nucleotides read TGTGCTAGCAGGGGTCCGGGAGAGACCCAGTACTTC.

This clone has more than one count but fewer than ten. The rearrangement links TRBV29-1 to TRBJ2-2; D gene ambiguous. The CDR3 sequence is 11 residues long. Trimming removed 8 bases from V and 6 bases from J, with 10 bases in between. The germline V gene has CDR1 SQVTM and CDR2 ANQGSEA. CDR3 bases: TGCAGCTTCCGGGTGGCCGGGGAGCTGTTTTTT. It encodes CSFRVAGELFF.

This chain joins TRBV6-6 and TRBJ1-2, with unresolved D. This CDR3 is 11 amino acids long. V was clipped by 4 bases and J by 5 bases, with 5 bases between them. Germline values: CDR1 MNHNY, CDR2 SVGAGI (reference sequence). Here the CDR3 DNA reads TGTGCCAGCAGTTCAGATTATGGCTACACCTTC. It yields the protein CASSSDYGYTF.

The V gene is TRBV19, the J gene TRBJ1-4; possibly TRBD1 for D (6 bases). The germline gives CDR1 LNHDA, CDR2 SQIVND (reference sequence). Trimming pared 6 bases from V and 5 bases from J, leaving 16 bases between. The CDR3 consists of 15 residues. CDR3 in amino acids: CASSHDRLGNEKLFF. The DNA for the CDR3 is TGTGCCAGTAGCCATGACAGGCTGGGGAATGAAAAACTGTTTTTT. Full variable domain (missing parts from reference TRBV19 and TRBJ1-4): DGGITQSPKYLFRKEGQNVTLSCEQNLNHDAMYWYRQDPGQGLRLIYYSQIVNDFQKGDIAEGYSVSREKKESFPLTVTSAQKNPTAFYLCASSHDRLGNEKLFFGSGTQLSVL.

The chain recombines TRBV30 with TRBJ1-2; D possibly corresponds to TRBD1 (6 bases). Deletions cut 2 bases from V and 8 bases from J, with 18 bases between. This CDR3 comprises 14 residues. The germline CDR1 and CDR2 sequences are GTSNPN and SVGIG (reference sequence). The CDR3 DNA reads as TGTGCCTGGAGTAAGGACAGCGGCTGGGGGGGCTACACCTTC. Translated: CAWSKDSGWGGYTF.

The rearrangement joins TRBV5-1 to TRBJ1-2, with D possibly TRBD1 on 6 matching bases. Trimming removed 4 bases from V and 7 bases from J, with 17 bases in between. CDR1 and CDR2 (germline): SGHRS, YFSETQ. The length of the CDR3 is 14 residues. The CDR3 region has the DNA TGCGCCAGCAGCAGAGAGACAGGCCTGGGTGGCTACACCTTC. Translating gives CASSRETGLGGYTF.

The CDR3 nucleotides read TGTGCCAGCGGACAGGGCGTCACTGAAGCTTTCTTT. Its translation: CASGQGVTEAFF. This chain connects TRBV6-1 to TRBJ1-1; 8 nucleotides align to TRBD1. J lost 4 bases, V lost 8 bases, and 3 bases had no gene match. CDR1 is MNHNS and CDR2 is SASEGT in the germline V gene. CDR3 length: 12 amino acids.

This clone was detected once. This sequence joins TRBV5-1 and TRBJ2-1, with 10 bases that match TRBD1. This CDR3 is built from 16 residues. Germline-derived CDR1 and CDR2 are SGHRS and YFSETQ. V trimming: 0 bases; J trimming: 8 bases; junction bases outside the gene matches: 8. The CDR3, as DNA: TGCGCCAGCAGCTTGGTTTCGGGACAGGGGTTCGATGAGCAGTTCTTC. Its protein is CASSLVSGQGFDEQFF.

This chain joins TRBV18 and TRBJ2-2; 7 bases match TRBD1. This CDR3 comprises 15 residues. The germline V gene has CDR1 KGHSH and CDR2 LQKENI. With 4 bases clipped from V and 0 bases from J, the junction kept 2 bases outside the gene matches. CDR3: CASSQGQTNTGELFF. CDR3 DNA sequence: TGTGCCAGCTCACAGGGACAGACGAACACCGGGGAGCTGTTTTTT. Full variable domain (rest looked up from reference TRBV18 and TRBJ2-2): NAGVMQNPRHLVRRRGQEARLRCSPMKGHSHVYWYRQLPEEGLKFMVYLQKENIIDESGMPKERFSAEFPKEGPSILRIQQVVRGDSAAYFCASSQGQTNTGELFFGEGSRLTVL.

CDR3 in amino acids: CATSGDSGSSYEQYF. The CDR3 coding sequence is TGTGCCACCAGCGGCGATTCGGGGTCGTCCTACGAGCAGTACTTC. This chain links TRBV15 with TRBJ2-7, with TRBD2 as a possible D gene (5 bases). V dropped 5 bases and J dropped 1 base, with 15 bases sitting between them. The CDR3 has 15 amino acids. Germline CDR1 and CDR2: LNHNV and YYDKDF (reference sequence).

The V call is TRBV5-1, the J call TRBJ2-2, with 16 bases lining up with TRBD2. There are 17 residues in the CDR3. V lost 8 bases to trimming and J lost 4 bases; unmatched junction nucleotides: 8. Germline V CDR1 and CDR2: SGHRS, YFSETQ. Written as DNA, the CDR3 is TGCGCCAGTTCCCGGGGACTAGCGGGAGGGCGCACCGGGGAGCTGTTTTTT. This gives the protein CASSRGLAGGRTGELFF.

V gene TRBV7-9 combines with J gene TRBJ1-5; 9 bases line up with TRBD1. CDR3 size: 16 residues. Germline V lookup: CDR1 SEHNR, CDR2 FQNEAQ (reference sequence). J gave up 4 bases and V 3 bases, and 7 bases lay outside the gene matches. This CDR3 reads CASSFEGQGGNQPQHF. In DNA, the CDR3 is TGTGCCAGCAGCTTCGAGGGACAGGGCGGAAATCAGCCCCAGCATTTT.

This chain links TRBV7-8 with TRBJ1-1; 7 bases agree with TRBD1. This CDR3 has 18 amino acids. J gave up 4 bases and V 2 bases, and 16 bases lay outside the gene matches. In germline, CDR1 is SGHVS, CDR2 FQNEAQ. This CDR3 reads CASSLRNRGRERGTEAFF. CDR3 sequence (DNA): TGTGCCAGCAGCTTAAGGAACAGGGGTCGAGAGAGGGGCACTGAAGCTTTCTTT. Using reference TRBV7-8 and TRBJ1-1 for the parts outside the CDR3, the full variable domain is GAGVSQSPRYKVAKRGQDVALRCDPISGHVSLFWYQQALGQGPEFLTYFQNEAQLDKSGLPSDRFFAERPEGSVSTLKIQRTQQEDSAVYLCASSLRNRGRERGTEAFFGQGTRLTVV.

The CDR3 reads CAGGTSGNTGELFF. The CDR3 region has the DNA TGTGCCGGCGGGACTAGCGGGAACACCGGGGAGCTGTTTTTT. The rearrangement uses TRBV11-2 and TRBJ2-2; 11 positions agree with TRBD2. This CDR3 has 14 amino acids. Germline V lookup: CDR1 SGHAT, CDR2 FQNNGV. The V and J ends lost 11 bases and 1 base, in that order; junction bases with no gene match: 3.

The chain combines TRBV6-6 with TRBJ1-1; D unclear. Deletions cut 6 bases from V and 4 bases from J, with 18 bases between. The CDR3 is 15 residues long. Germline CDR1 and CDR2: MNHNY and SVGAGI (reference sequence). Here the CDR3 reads CASSRARGLSTEAFF. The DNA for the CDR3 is TGTGCCAGCAGCCGAGCCCGAGGTCTCTCCACTGAAGCTTTCTTT.

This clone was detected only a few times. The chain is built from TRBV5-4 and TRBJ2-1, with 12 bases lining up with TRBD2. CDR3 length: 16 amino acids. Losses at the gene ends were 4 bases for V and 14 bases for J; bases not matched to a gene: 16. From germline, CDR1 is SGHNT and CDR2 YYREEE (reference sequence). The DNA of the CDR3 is TGTGCCAGCAGCCCTAGGACTAGCGGGGAACCCACGTTGGAGTTCTTC. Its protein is CASSPRTSGEPTLEFF. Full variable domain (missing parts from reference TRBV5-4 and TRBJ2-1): ETGVTQSPTHLIKTRGQQVTLRCSSQSGHNTVSWYQQALGQGPQFIFQYYREEENGRGNFPPRFSGLQFPNYSSELNVNALELDDSALYLCASSPRTSGEPTLEFFGPGTRLTVL.

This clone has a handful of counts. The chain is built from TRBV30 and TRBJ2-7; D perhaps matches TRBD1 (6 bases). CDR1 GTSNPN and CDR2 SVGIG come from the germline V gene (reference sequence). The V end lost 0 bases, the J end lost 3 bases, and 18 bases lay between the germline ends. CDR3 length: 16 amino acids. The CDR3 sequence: CAWSVLVGGASYEQYF. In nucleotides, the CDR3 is TGTGCCTGGAGTGTACTTGTAGGGGGAGCTAGCTACGAGCAGTACTTC.

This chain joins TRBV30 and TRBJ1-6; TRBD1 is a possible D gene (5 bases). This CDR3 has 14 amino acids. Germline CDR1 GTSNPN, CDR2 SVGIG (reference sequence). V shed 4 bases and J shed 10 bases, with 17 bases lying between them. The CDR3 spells CAWTLLAGRSPLHF. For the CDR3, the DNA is TGTGCCTGGACCCTACTGGCAGGGCGATCACCCCTCCACTTT.

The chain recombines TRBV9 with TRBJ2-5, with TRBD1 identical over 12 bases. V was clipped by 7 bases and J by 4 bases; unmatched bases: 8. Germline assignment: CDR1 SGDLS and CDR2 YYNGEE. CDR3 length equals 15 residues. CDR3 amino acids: CASRAGTGGGETQYF. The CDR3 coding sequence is TGTGCCAGCCGGGCGGGGACAGGGGGCGGAGAGACCCAGTACTTC. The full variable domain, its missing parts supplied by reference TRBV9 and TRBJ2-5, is DSGVTQTPKHLITATGQRVTLRCSPRSGDLSVYWYQQSLDQGLQFLIQYYNGEERAKGNILERFSAQQFPDLHSELNLSSLELGDSALYFCASRAGTGGGETQYFGPGTRLLVL.

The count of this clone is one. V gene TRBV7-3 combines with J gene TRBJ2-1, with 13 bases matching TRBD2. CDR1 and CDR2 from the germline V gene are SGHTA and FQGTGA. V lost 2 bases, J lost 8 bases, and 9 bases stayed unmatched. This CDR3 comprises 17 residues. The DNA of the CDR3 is TGTGCCAGCAGCTTATTCAGACTAGCGGGGGGCATAGATGAGCAGTTCTTC. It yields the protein CASSLFRLAGGIDEQFF.

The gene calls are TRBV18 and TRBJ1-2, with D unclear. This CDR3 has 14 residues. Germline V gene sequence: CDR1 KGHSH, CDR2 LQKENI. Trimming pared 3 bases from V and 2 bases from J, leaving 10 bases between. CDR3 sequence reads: CASSPDGGNYGYTF. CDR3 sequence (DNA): TGTGCCAGCTCACCGGACGGAGGAAACTATGGCTACACCTTC.

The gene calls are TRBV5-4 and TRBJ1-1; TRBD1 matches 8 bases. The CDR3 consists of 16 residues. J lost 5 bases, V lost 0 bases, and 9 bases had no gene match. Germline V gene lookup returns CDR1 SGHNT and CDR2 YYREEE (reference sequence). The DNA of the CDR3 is TGTGCCAGCAGCTTGGTTGGTAGACAGGGGAGTACTGAAGCTTTCTTT. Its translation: CASSLVGRQGSTEAFF.

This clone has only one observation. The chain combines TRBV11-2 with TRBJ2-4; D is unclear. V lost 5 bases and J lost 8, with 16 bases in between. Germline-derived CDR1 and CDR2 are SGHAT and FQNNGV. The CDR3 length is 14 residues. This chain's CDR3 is CASSRIAGSHIQYF. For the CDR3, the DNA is TGTGCCAGCAGCCGAATAGCCGGCAGCCACATTCAGTACTTC. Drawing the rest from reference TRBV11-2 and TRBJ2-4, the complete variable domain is EAGVAQSPRYKIIEKRQSVAFWCNPISGHATLYWYQQILGQGPKLLIQFQNNGVVDDSQLPKDRFSAERLKGVDSTLKIQPAKLEDSAVYLCASSRIAGSHIQYFGAGTRLSVL.

The CDR3 reads CASSQLDRGPIAFF. In DNA form, the CDR3 reads TGCGCCAGCAGCCAACTGGACAGGGGGCCGATAGCTTTCTTT. V and J are TRBV4-1 and TRBJ1-1, with 11 bases matching TRBD1. Germline V gene lookup returns CDR1 MGHRA and CDR2 YSYEKL. With V trimmed by 2 bases and J by 10 bases, 6 bases remained unmatched. The CDR3 contains 14 residues.

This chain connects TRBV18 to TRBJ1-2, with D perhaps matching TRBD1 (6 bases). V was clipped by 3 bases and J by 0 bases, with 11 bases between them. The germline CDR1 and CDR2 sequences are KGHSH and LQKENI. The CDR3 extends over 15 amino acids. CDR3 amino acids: CASSPRGGTNYGYTF. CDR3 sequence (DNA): TGTGCCAGCTCACCCCGAGGGGGAACTAACTATGGCTACACCTTC.

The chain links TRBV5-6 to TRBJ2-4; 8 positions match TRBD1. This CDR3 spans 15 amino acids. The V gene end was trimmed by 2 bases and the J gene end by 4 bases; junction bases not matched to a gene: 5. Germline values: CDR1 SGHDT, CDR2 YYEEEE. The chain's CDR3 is CASSFLGQGKNIQYF. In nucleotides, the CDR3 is TGTGCCAGCAGCTTTTTAGGACAGGGAAAAAACATTCAGTACTTC.

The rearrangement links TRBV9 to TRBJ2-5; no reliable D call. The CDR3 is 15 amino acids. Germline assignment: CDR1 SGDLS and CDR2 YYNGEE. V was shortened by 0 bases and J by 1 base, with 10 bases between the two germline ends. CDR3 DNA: TGTGCCAGCAGCGTAGATGCAGGTAGCCAAGAGACCCAGTACTTC. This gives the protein CASSVDAGSQETQYF.

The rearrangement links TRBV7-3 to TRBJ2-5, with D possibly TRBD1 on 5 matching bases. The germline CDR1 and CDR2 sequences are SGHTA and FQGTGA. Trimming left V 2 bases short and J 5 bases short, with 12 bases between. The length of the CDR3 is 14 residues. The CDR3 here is CASSLLPGLETQYF. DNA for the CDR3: TGTGCCAGCAGCTTATTACCAGGGCTGGAGACCCAGTACTTC.